The 9 T cell receptor beta chains in this list originate from one sample, sequenced in a study of siplizumab effects on memory and regulatory T cells. Here immunoSEQ multiplex PCR was the method, and the copy in TCRdb shows in-frame clones only, minus some. Here the sample spans approximately 94,000 clones, over 90% being singletons. The sequenced material came from non-Treg CD4+ T cells sorted from blood. These receptors were taken from a human donor in good health.

The chain uses TRBV2 and TRBJ2-3, with D perhaps matching TRBD2 (5 bases). The CDR3 is 17 amino acids. Trimming cost V 1 base and J 2 bases, with 16 bases left between them. Looked up from germline, CDR1 is SNHLY and CDR2 is FYNNEI. Here the CDR3 DNA reads TGTGCCAGCAGTGAAGTCTGGGCCAAGCGGTCCACAGATACGCAGTATTTT. Its protein product is CASSEVWAKRSTDTQYF.

The chain employs TRBV7-9 and TRBJ2-5, with D unresolved. V lost 2 bases, J lost 0 bases, and 10 bases lay in between. There are 15 residues in the CDR3. Germline CDR1 and CDR2: SEHNR and FQNEAQ (reference sequence). The CDR3 coding sequence is TGTGCCAGCAGCTTAAAGTGGTTAGACCAAGAGACCCAGTACTTC. This codes for CASSLKWLDQETQYF. The complete variable domain, with remaining parts taken from reference TRBV7-9 and TRBJ2-5, reads DTGVSQNPRHKITKRGQNVTFRCDPISEHNRLYWYRQTLGQGPEFLTYFQNEAQLEKSRLLSDRFSAERPKGSFSTLEIQRTEQGDSAMYLCASSLKWLDQETQYFGPGTRLLVL.

The chain uses TRBV2 and TRBJ2-5; D is uncertain. V lost 4 bases and J 1 base, leaving 10 bases between the germline ends. The CDR3 length is 14 residues. Per the germline V gene, CDR1 is SNHLY and CDR2 is FYNNEI. The CDR3 here is CASSALLGQETQYF. The CDR3 region has the DNA TGTGCCAGCAGTGCTCTCCTCGGCCAAGAGACCCAGTACTTC.

The chain carries TRBV6-5 and TRBJ2-3; D not certain. Germline V gene lookup returns CDR1 MNHEY and CDR2 SVGAGI. Deletions cut 6 bases from V and 2 bases from J, with 12 bases between. The CDR3 length is 14 residues. Here the CDR3 reads CASRLTLTTDTQYF. In DNA, the CDR3 is TGTGCCAGCAGACTGACCCTCACCACAGATACGCAGTATTTT.

V is TRBV6-6 and J is TRBJ2-7, with a possible D match to TRBD2 (6 bases). CDR3 length: 15 amino acids. Germline CDR1 MNHNY, CDR2 SVGAGI (reference sequence). The ends were cut back, 4 bases at V and 1 base at J, with 14 bases in the middle. The CDR3 DNA reads as TGTGCCAGCAGTTCCCCAGTGGCGGGATCCTACGAGCAGTACTTC. As protein: CASSSPVAGSYEQYF.

This clone was seen a handful of times. The chain is built from TRBV19 and TRBJ1-2, with D possibly matching TRBD1 (5 bases). The CDR3 is 15 amino acids. Germline loops: CDR1 LNHDA, CDR2 SQIVND (reference sequence). V gave up 1 base and J gave up 7 bases, with 16 bases separating them. The CDR3 nucleotides read TGTGCCAGTAGTATAGCCGGTAGTTCAAGGGGTGGCTACACCTTC. This translates into CASSIAGSSRGGYTF.

The rearrangement links TRBV9 to TRBJ2-6; 9 bases are a match to TRBD1. The CDR3 contains 17 residues. CDR1 is SGDLS and CDR2 is YYNGEE in the germline V gene. The V segment lost 3 bases and the J segment 2 bases; nucleotides outside the gene matches: 6. CDR3 in amino acids: CASSGGTGTPGANVLTF. CDR3 in DNA: TGTGCCAGCAGCGGCGGGACAGGGACGCCTGGGGCCAACGTCCTGACTTTC.

This sequence joins TRBV29-1 and TRBJ2-5; 7 bases are a match to TRBD1. Germline V gene lookup returns CDR1 SQVTM and CDR2 ANQGSEA. The CDR3 loop spans 12 amino acids. V was clipped by 4 bases and J by 5 bases; unmatched bases: 4. CDR3 sequence (DNA): TGCAGCGTTGGACAGGGCGGGGAGACCCAGTACTTC. It specifies CSVGQGGETQYF.

The V gene is TRBV18, the J gene TRBJ2-5, with D hard to call. Trimming removed 2 bases from V and 2 bases from J, with 6 bases in between. The CDR3 covers 13 residues. The germline V gene encodes CDR1 KGHSH and CDR2 LQKENI. The CDR3 coding sequence is TGTGCCAGCTCACCAGGGGTTCAAGAGACCCAGTACTTC. It specifies CASSPGVQETQYF.